This passage covers 32 T cell receptor beta chains from one sample sequenced in a study of T cell responses to AZD1222 COVID-19 vaccine. Assay used: immunoSEQ multiplex PCR; TCRdb lists only in-frame clones, some missing. This repertoire shows over 65,000 clones, 60% to 80% found once; its top ten account for 20% to 25%. The sample here was peripheral blood, taken on day 0 of AZD1222 vaccination. All receptors derive from an adult in good health.

This clone has only a few counts. The chain is built from TRBV7-2 and TRBJ2-7; D is perhaps TRBD1 or TRBD2 (5 bases each). The germline V gene encodes CDR1 SGHTA and CDR2 FQGNSA. Trimming took 2 bases from V and 1 from J, leaving 12 bases between them. The CDR3 length is 15 residues. The CDR3 DNA is TGTGCCAGCAGCTTAAGGGGAGCTAAGTCCTACGAGCAGTACTTC. It is translated as CASSLRGAKSYEQYF. The whole variable domain, filled in from reference TRBV7-2 and TRBJ2-7, reads GAGVSQSPSNKVTEKGKDVELRCDPISGHTALYWYRQSLGQGLEFLIYFQGNSAPDKSGLPSDRFSAERTGGSVSTLTIQRTQQEDSAVYLCASSLRGAKSYEQYFGPGTRLTVT.

The V gene is TRBV28, the J gene TRBJ2-3; 7 bases fit TRBD2. Germline V lookup: CDR1 MDHEN, CDR2 SYDVKM. The CDR3 is made up of 18 amino acids. The trim removed 5 bases at V and 0 bases at J, leaving 14 bases unmatched. The CDR3 bases are TGTGCCAGCAGTCCATGGGTTGTACTAGCGACGAGCACAGATACGCAGTATTTT. This codes for CASSPWVVLATSTDTQYF.

This chain joins TRBV7-2 and TRBJ2-5; weak D call: TRBD1 (6 bases). The V end was cut by 7 bases, the J end by 5 bases, with 20 bases between. Germline lookup yields CDR1 SGHTA and CDR2 FQGNSA. The CDR3 loop spans 15 amino acids. CDR3: CASKPWAGARETQYF. Here the CDR3 DNA reads TGTGCCAGCAAGCCCTGGGCAGGGGCGAGGGAGACCCAGTACTTC. The complete variable domain, with remaining parts taken from reference TRBV7-2 and TRBJ2-5, reads GAGVSQSPSNKVTEKGKDVELRCDPISGHTALYWYRQSLGQGLEFLIYFQGNSAPDKSGLPSDRFSAERTGGSVSTLTIQRTQQEDSAVYLCASKPWAGARETQYFGPGTRLLVL.

This sequence joins TRBV20-1 and TRBJ2-1; no definite D call. The V end was cut by 8 bases, the J end by 0 bases, with 5 bases between. Germline CDR1 DFQATT, CDR2 SNEGSKA (reference sequence). The length of the CDR3 is 11 residues. This CDR3 reads CSLSSYNEQFF. CDR3 bases: TGCAGTTTAAGCTCCTACAATGAGCAGTTCTTC.

This clone was seen just once. The CDR3 sequence is CAWSPHVNTEAFF. CDR3 DNA: TGTGCCTGGAGCCCACACGTGAACACTGAAGCTTTCTTT. The chain has TRBV30 and TRBJ1-1; D not certain. This CDR3 spans 13 amino acids. V lost 3 bases to trimming and J lost 0 bases, with 8 bases between them. The germline CDR1 and CDR2 sequences are GTSNPN and SVGIG (reference sequence).

The V call is TRBV19, the J call TRBJ1-2; 7 bases are a match to TRBD1. Germline loops: CDR1 LNHDA, CDR2 SQIVND (reference sequence). This CDR3 has 13 amino acids. V shed 4 bases and J 8 bases; nucleotides not matched to a gene: 7. The CDR3 protein is CASSTGTVTGYTF. The CDR3 DNA reads as TGTGCCAGTAGTACGGGGACAGTCACAGGCTACACCTTC. Full variable domain (outside the CDR3, taken from reference TRBV19 and TRBJ1-2): DGGITQSPKYLFRKEGQNVTLSCEQNLNHDAMYWYRQDPGQGLRLIYYSQIVNDFQKGDIAEGYSVSREKKESFPLTVTSAQKNPTAFYLCASSTGTVTGYTFGSGTRLTVV.

This clone was seen more than once but under ten times. The V and J genes are TRBV30 and TRBJ1-5; 8 bases are shared with TRBD1. Trimming took 3 bases from V and 5 from J; bases not matched to a gene: 9. Per germline, CDR1 GTSNPN and CDR2 SVGIG (reference sequence). CDR3 length: 15 residues. CDR3 amino acids: CAWSYTGQADQPQHF. The CDR3 nucleotides are TGTGCCTGGAGCTACACGGGACAGGCTGATCAGCCCCAGCATTTT.

The chain links TRBV4-1 to TRBJ1-5; no definite D call. V was pared by 2 bases and J by 7 bases, with 9 bases between. Germline CDR1 MGHRA, CDR2 YSYEKL. This CDR3 has 13 amino acids. The CDR3 nucleotides are TGCGCCAGCAGCCAAAAGGAAGACCAGCCCCAGCATTTT. This sequence encodes CASSQKEDQPQHF.

The chain has TRBV29-1 and TRBJ2-1; 8 nucleotides align to TRBD2. The trim removed 2 bases at V and 8 bases at J, leaving 11 bases unmatched. The CDR3 sequence is 15 residues long. From germline, CDR1 is SQVTM and CDR2 ANQGSEA. In DNA, the CDR3 is TGCAGCGTTGAATTCCCGGGAGGGCATCTGGATGAGCAGTTCTTC. Translated, it gives CSVEFPGGHLDEQFF.

V is TRBV7-2 and J is TRBJ1-1; 10 nucleotides line up with TRBD1. Germline V gene data show CDR1 as SGHTA and CDR2 as FQGNSA. The CDR3 spans 15 residues. J lost 5 bases, V lost 5 bases, and 8 bases had no gene match. CDR3 in amino acids: CASSPRDRGRTEAFF. The CDR3 nucleotides are TGTGCCAGCAGCCCCCGGGACAGGGGACGGACTGAAGCTTTCTTT. Drawing the rest from reference TRBV7-2 and TRBJ1-1, the complete variable domain is GAGVSQSPSNKVTEKGKDVELRCDPISGHTALYWYRQSLGQGLEFLIYFQGNSAPDKSGLPSDRFSAERTGGSVSTLTIQRTQQEDSAVYLCASSPRDRGRTEAFFGQGTRLTVV.

J is TRBJ2-1 and V is TRBV19; 7 positions match TRBD2. This CDR3 comprises 14 residues. The germline V gene encodes CDR1 LNHDA and CDR2 SQIVND (reference sequence). Trimming cost V 3 bases and J 7 bases; bases outside gene matches: 6. CDR3 nucleotide sequence: TGTGCCAGTAGTATCCCCCTAGCGGTGAATGAGCAGTTCTTC. This codes for CASSIPLAVNEQFF.

At least ten counts were recorded for this clone. J is TRBJ2-3 and V is TRBV10-1, with D perhaps TRBD2 (6 bases). This CDR3 region has 14 residues. V was shortened by 4 bases and J by 0 bases, with 8 bases between the two germline ends. Germline CDR1 reads WNHNN; CDR2 reads SYGVQD (reference sequence). For the CDR3, the DNA is TGCGCCAGCAGTGGGGGACTTAGCACAGATACGCAGTATTTT. It translates to CASSGGLSTDTQYF.

The genes are TRBV11-2 and TRBJ1-1, with D maybe TRBD1 (5 bases). V lost 6 bases to trimming and J lost 3 bases, with 17 bases between them. Germline V gene lookup returns CDR1 SGHAT and CDR2 FQNNGV. CDR3 length: 15 amino acids. The CDR3 reads CASRLNREGYTEAFF. DNA of the CDR3: TGTGCCAGCAGACTAAACCGGGAGGGGTACACTGAAGCTTTCTTT.

This CDR3 is CASQRDSYNEQFF. CDR3 nucleotides: TGTGCCAGCCAAAGGGACTCTTACAATGAGCAGTTCTTC. The genes are TRBV6-5 and TRBJ2-1; D possibly corresponds to TRBD2 (6 bases). Germline V CDR1 and CDR2: MNHEY, SVGAGI. Trimming took off 8 bases at V and 4 bases at J, with 12 bases between the two ends. The CDR3 length is 13 residues.

This CDR3 reads CASSEPAGDRNTDTQYF. Written as DNA, the CDR3 is TGCGCCAGCAGTGAGCCCGCGGGGGACAGGAACACAGATACGCAGTATTTT. The rearrangement uses TRBV10-1 and TRBJ2-3; D is possibly TRBD1 (8 bases). V lost 2 bases and J 2 bases, leaving 17 bases between the germline ends. This CDR3 spans 17 amino acids. Germline V gene data show CDR1 as WNHNN and CDR2 as SYGVQD (reference sequence).

The V and J genes are TRBV29-1 and TRBJ2-7; no reliable D call. The length of the CDR3 is 11 residues. Germline lookup yields CDR1 SQVTM and CDR2 ANQGSEA. With 3 bases removed from V and 6 bases from J, the gap between germline ends came to 9 bases. The CDR3 sequence: CSVDAFGEQYF. CDR3 DNA sequence: TGCAGCGTTGACGCGTTCGGCGAGCAGTACTTC.

This clone was counted a few times. V and J are TRBV7-9 and TRBJ2-3, with TRBD1 identical over 7 bases. The J segment lost 0 bases and the V segment lost 5 bases, leaving 8 bases of the junction unmatched. Germline CDR1 SEHNR, CDR2 FQNEAQ (reference sequence). The CDR3 sequence is 16 residues long. The CDR3 loop reads CASSVPTGSSTDTQYF. DNA of the CDR3: TGTGCCAGCAGCGTCCCGACAGGGAGTAGCACAGATACGCAGTATTTT.

The chain carries TRBV6-2 or TRBV6-3 and TRBJ2-5; possibly TRBD2 for D (9 bases). CDR3 length: 21 amino acids. Trimming shortened V by 2 bases and J by 0 bases, and 28 bases separated the two germline ends. Germline values: CDR1 MNHEY, CDR2 SVGEGT. CDR3 sequence: CASSYTDTGGTSLEYQETQYF. The CDR3 coding sequence is TGTGCCAGCAGTTACACCGATACAGGGGGGACTAGCCTAGAATACCAAGAGACCCAGTACTTC.

This clone showed up just once. This rearrangement joins TRBV7-8 to TRBJ2-7, with D maybe TRBD2 (6 bases). Germline V gene data show CDR1 as SGHVS and CDR2 as FQNEAQ. V was cut by 5 bases and J by 3 bases, with 20 bases left in between. This CDR3 spans 16 amino acids. The DNA for the CDR3 is TGTGCCAGCAGCCCGGGGAGGATCCCTACCTTCTACGAGCAGTACTTC. This translates into CASSPGRIPTFYEQYF.

The gene calls are TRBV5-1 and TRBJ2-7; D gene uncertain. V lost 4 bases, J lost 3 bases, and 17 bases lay in between. The CDR3 is made up of 15 amino acids. Germline V gene lookup returns CDR1 SGHRS and CDR2 YFSETQ. CDR3 in amino acids: CASSPSTGWVYEQYF. CDR3 sequence (DNA): TGCGCCAGCAGCCCCTCGACCGGTTGGGTCTACGAGCAGTACTTC.

The J gene is TRBJ2-3, the V gene TRBV2; D is uncertain. The CDR3 covers 14 residues. Germline values: CDR1 SNHLY, CDR2 FYNNEI. V gave up 6 bases and J gave up 2 bases, with 12 bases separating them. This chain's CDR3 is CASSARRDTDTQYF. The CDR3 nucleotides are TGTGCCAGCAGCGCCCGGCGAGACACAGATACGCAGTATTTT. The whole variable domain, remainder taken from reference TRBV2 and TRBJ2-3, is EPEVTQTPSHQVTQMGQEVILRCVPISNHLYFYWYRQILGQKVEFLVSFYNNEISEKSEIFDDQFSVERPDGSNFTLKIRSTKLEDSAMYFCASSARRDTDTQYFGPGTRLTVL.

The chain carries TRBV30 and TRBJ2-3; D is perhaps TRBD2 (5 bases). The CDR3 loop spans 13 amino acids. The ends were cut back, 5 bases at V and 6 bases at J, with 15 bases in the middle. CDR1 and CDR2 (germline): GTSNPN, SVGIG (reference sequence). CDR3 nucleotide sequence: TGTGCCTGGGAGGCTGGAGGCAGGGATACGCAGTATTTT. It encodes CAWEAGGRDTQYF. Variable domain in full (rest from reference TRBV30 and TRBJ2-3): SQTIHQWPATLVQPVGSPLSLECTVEGTSNPNLYWYRQAAGRGLQLLFYSVGIGQISSEVPQNLSASRPQDRQFILSSKKLLLSDSGFYLCAWEAGGRDTQYFGPGTRLTVL.

This clone came up many times. CDR3 loop: CASSLLAGDGYNEQFF. The CDR3 DNA follows: TGCGCCAGCAGCTTACTAGCGGGAGACGGATACAATGAGCAGTTCTTC. V is TRBV5-1 and J is TRBJ2-1; 11 bases agree with TRBD2. CDR1 and CDR2 from the germline V gene are SGHRS and YFSETQ. The CDR3 contains 16 residues. The J segment lost 4 bases and the V segment lost 2 bases, leaving 5 bases of the junction unmatched.

This chain connects TRBV18 to TRBJ2-5, with D perhaps TRBD2 (5 bases). Germline V gene sequence: CDR1 KGHSH, CDR2 LQKENI. There are 13 residues in the CDR3. The germline V and J ends were trimmed by 6 bases and 2 bases, with 10 bases remaining between them. CDR3 sequence reads: CASSQSGQETQYF. Here the CDR3 DNA reads TGTGCCAGCTCTCAAAGCGGTCAAGAGACCCAGTACTTC.

CDR3: CASSLRQYGYTF. The CDR3 DNA is TGTGCCAGCAGTTTACGACAGTATGGCTACACCTTC. This chain uses TRBV28 with TRBJ1-2, with D possibly being TRBD1 (5 bases). The germline gives CDR1 MDHEN, CDR2 SYDVKM. The CDR3 is made up of 12 amino acids. With 2 bases removed from V and 5 bases from J, the gap between germline ends came to 6 bases.

V and J are TRBV3-1 (or the pseudogene TRBV3-2) and TRBJ2-2, with no clear D. Looked up from germline, CDR1 is LGHDT and CDR2 is YNNKEL (reference sequence). This CDR3 has 15 residues. Trimming removed 2 bases at V and 1 base at J, with 8 bases between. The CDR3 spells CASSQRTVNTGELFF. CDR3 nucleotide sequence: TGTGCCAGCAGCCAACGCACAGTGAACACCGGGGAGCTGTTTTTT.

The V gene is TRBV7-2, the J gene TRBJ2-7; perhaps TRBD1 as D (5 bases). The CDR3 has 12 amino acids. In germline, CDR1 is SGHTA, CDR2 FQGNSA. V lost 4 bases to trimming and J lost 3 bases, with 7 bases between them. CDR3 nucleotide sequence: TGTGCCAGCAGCTCTCAGGGCTACGAGCAGTACTTC. Translated: CASSSQGYEQYF.

V and J are TRBV11-2 and TRBJ2-5; TRBD1 matches at 9 bases. With V trimmed by 2 bases and J by 5 bases, 6 bases remained unmatched. CDR3 length: 15 residues. Germline lookup yields CDR1 SGHAT and CDR2 FQNNGV. The CDR3 loop is CASSLSQGARETQYF. For the CDR3, the DNA is TGTGCCAGCAGCTTATCACAGGGGGCGCGGGAGACCCAGTACTTC. Looking up the rest from reference TRBV11-2 and TRBJ2-5 gives the full variable domain: EAGVAQSPRYKIIEKRQSVAFWCNPISGHATLYWYQQILGQGPKLLIQFQNNGVVDDSQLPKDRFSAERLKGVDSTLKIQPAKLEDSAVYLCASSLSQGARETQYFGPGTRLLVL.

The chain couples TRBV28 to TRBJ2-2; the D is unclear. Trimming cost V 6 bases and J 4 bases, with 6 bases left between them. Germline CDR1 and CDR2: MDHEN and SYDVKM. This CDR3 region has 12 residues. The CDR3 spells CASRYSTGELFF. CDR3 nucleotides: TGTGCCAGCAGGTACAGCACCGGGGAGCTGTTTTTT.

The chain carries TRBV5-1 and TRBJ2-5; 8 bases line up with TRBD1. The CDR3 extends over 14 amino acids. V was pared by 4 bases and J by 1 base, with 3 bases of the junction left unmatched. Germline CDR1 reads SGHRS; CDR2 reads YFSETQ. As DNA, the CDR3 is TGCGCCAGCAGCGTAACAGGGGGCCAAGAGACCCAGTACTTC. It is translated as CASSVTGGQETQYF.

The chain joins TRBV5-1 to TRBJ2-1, with D tentatively TRBD1 (6 bases). Germline values: CDR1 SGHRS, CDR2 YFSETQ. CDR3 size: 13 residues. V lost 4 bases, J lost 9 bases, and 14 bases lay in between. CDR3 region: CASSPTGFGEQFF. The CDR3 DNA reads TGCGCCAGCAGCCCCACAGGGTTTGGTGAGCAGTTCTTC. Filled out from reference TRBV5-1 and TRBJ2-1, the complete variable domain reads KAGVTQTPRYLIKTRGQQVTLSCSPISGHRSVSWYQQTPGQGLQFLFEYFSETQRNKGNFPGRFSGRQFSNSRSEMNVSTLELGDSALYLCASSPTGFGEQFFGPGTRLTVL.

V gene TRBV5-1 combines with J gene TRBJ1-6; D is undetermined. CDR1 is SGHRS, CDR2 YFSETQ, per germline. Trimming left V 4 bases short and J 7 bases short, with 9 bases between. The length of the CDR3 is 13 residues. CDR3 sequence reads: CASSMLSNSPLHF. The CDR3, as DNA: TGCGCCAGCAGCATGTTAAGCAATTCACCCCTCCACTTT. Variable domain in full (rest from reference TRBV5-1 and TRBJ1-6): KAGVTQTPRYLIKTRGQQVTLSCSPISGHRSVSWYQQTPGQGLQFLFEYFSETQRNKGNFPGRFSGRQFSNSRSEMNVSTLELGDSALYLCASSMLSNSPLHFGNGTRLTVT.